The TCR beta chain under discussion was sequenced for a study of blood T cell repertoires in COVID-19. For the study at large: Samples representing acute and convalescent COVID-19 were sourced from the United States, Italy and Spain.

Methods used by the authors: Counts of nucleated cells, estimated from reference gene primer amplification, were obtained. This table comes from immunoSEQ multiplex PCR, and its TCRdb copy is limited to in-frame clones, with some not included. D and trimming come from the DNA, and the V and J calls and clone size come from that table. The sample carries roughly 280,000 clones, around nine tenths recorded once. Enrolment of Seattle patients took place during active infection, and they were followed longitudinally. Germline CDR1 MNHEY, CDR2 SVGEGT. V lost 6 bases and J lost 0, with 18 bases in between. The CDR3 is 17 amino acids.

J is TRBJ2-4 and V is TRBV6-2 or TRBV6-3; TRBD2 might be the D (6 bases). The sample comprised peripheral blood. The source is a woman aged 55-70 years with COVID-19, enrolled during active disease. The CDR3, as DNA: TGTGCCAGCAGCGACGGGGGTTACGGGATAGCCAAAAACATTCAGTACTTC. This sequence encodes CASSDGGYGIAKNIQYF.